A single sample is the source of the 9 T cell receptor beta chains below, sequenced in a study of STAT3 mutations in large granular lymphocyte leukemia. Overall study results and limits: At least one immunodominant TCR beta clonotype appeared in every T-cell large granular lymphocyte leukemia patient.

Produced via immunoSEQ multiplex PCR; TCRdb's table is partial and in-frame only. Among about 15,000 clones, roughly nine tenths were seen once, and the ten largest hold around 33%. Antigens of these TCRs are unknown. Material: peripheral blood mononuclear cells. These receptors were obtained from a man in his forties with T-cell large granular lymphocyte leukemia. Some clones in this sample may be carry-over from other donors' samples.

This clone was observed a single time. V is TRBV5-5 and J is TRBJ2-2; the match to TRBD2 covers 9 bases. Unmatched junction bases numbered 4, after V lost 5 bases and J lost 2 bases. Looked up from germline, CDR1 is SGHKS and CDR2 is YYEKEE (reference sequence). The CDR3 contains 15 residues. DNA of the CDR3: TGTGCCAGCAGTCCCGGGACTAGCAACACCGGGGAGCTGTTTTTT. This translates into CASSPGTSNTGELFF.

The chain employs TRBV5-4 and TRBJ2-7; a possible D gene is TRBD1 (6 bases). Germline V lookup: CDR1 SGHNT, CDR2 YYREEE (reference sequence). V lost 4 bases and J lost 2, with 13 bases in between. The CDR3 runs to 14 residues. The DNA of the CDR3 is TGTGCCAGCAGCCGAAGACAGGACCCCTACGAGCAGTACTTC. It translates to CASSRRQDPYEQYF.

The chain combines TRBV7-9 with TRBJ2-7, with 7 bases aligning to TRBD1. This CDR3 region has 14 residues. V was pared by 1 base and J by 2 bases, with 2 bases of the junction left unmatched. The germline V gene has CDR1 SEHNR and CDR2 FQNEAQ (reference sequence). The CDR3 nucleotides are TGTGCCAGCAGCTTAGTACAGGGGACCTACGAGCAGTACTTC. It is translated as CASSLVQGTYEQYF.

Here the CDR3 DNA reads TGTGCCAGCAGTGACCGGGGCCAGGGAGATACGCAGTATTTT. Translated: CASSDRGQGDTQYF. The V and J genes are TRBV2 and TRBJ2-3; D possibly uses TRBD1 or TRBD2 (5 bases each). Germline V lookup: CDR1 SNHLY, CDR2 FYNNEI. Trimming removed 3 bases at V and 5 bases at J, with 12 bases between. This CDR3 region has 14 residues.

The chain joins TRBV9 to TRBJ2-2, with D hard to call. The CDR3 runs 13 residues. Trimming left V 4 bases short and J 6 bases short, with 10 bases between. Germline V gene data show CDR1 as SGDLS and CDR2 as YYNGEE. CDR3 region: CASSIMESGELFF. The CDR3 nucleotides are TGTGCCAGCAGCATTATGGAGTCCGGGGAGCTGTTTTTT.

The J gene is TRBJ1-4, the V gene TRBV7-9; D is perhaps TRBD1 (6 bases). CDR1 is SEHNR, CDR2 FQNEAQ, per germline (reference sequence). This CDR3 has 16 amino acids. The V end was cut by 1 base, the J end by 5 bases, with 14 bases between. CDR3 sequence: CASSLGFRGTNEKLFF. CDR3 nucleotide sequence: TGTGCCAGCAGCTTAGGCTTTCGCGGGACAAATGAAAAACTGTTTTTT. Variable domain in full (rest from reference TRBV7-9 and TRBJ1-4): DTGVSQNPRHKITKRGQNVTFRCDPISEHNRLYWYRQTLGQGPEFLTYFQNEAQLEKSRLLSDRFSAERPKGSFSTLEIQRTEQGDSAMYLCASSLGFRGTNEKLFFGSGTQLSVL.

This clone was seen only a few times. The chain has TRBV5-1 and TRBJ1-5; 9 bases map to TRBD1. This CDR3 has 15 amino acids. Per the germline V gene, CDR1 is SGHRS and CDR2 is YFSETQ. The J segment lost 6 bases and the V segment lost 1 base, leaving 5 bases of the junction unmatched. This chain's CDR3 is CASSLTGGDGQPQHF. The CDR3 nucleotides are TGCGCCAGCAGCTTGACAGGGGGCGATGGTCAGCCCCAGCATTTT.

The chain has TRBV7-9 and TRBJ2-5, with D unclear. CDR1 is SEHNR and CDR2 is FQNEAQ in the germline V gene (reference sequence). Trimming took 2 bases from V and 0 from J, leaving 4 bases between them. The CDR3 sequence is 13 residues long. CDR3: CASSLSNQETQYF. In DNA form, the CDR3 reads TGTGCCAGCAGCTTATCCAACCAAGAGACCCAGTACTTC.

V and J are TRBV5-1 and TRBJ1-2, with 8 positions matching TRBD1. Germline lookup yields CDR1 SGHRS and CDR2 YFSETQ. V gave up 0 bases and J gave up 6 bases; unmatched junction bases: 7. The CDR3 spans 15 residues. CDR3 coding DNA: TGCGCCAGCAGCTTGGGGGACAGGACCTATGATGGCTACACCTTC. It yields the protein CASSLGDRTYDGYTF. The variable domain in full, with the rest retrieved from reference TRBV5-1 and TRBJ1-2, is KAGVTQTPRYLIKTRGQQVTLSCSPISGHRSVSWYQQTPGQGLQFLFEYFSETQRNKGNFPGRFSGRQFSNSRSEMNVSTLELGDSALYLCASSLGDRTYDGYTFGSGTRLTVV.